The next 29 T cell receptor beta chains were all read from a single sample in a study of CXCR3-negative and CXCR3-positive naive CD8 T cells. Study-wide findings and caveats: Researchers report that CXCR3-positive naive cells carry more hydrophobic TRB CDR3s than CXCR3-negative naive cells.

These receptors have no known antigen. Carrying UMI labels, the TRB cDNA libraries were prepared through 5' RACE. TCRdb re-called the 5' RACE reads, yielding one record per CDR3 amino acid sequence without DNA. This repertoire includes some 130,000 distinct CDR3 sequences. The specimen sequenced was naive CXCR3+ CD8+ T cells from blood. Subset described: CD45RO-CCR7+CD27+CD95- naive CD8+ T cells expressing CXCR3 (TNR3+). The receptors shown here come from a human donor in good health. Some clones in this sample may be carry-over from other donors' samples.

This chain uses TRBV12-3 or TRBV12-4 with TRBJ1-5; TCRdb's assignment of TRBD1 cannot be checked, as there is no DNA. The CDR3 runs to 14 residues. The CDR3 here is CASSLGRENQPQHF.

The V and J genes are TRBV24-1 and TRBJ2-3; TCRdb's D gene call, TRBD1, goes unchecked for lack of DNA. The CDR3 runs to 15 residues. Germline CDR1 and CDR2: KGHDR and SFDVKD. CDR3 loop: CATSDRHSAGDTQYF.

The chain couples TRBV12-3 or TRBV12-4 to TRBJ2-1; TCRdb names TRBD2, which stays unverified in the absence of DNA. CDR3 size: 14 residues. CDR3 region: CASSRLAAYNEQFF.

The chain uses TRBV6-5 and TRBJ2-7; the TCRdb call, TRBD1, lacks DNA for checking. The CDR3 runs to 13 residues. CDR1 and CDR2 (germline): MNHEY, SVGAGI. The CDR3 spells CASSNREGNEQYF.

The CDR3 sequence is CASSQIAGEETQYF. J is TRBJ2-5 and V is TRBV4-1; there is no DNA to check the TCRdb D call of TRBD2. CDR1 is MGHRA, CDR2 YSYEKL, per germline. The CDR3 is 14 amino acids.

This chain links TRBV12-3 or TRBV12-4 with TRBJ2-2; absent DNA, TCRdb's TRBD1 call cannot be checked. The CDR3 covers 14 residues. CDR3: CASNVPANTGELFF.

The chain combines TRBV30 with TRBJ1-2; the TCRdb D gene call, TRBD1, has no DNA to confirm it. The CDR3 is 13 residues long. Germline V gives CDR1 GTSNPN, CDR2 SVGIG (reference sequence). The CDR3: CAWSEQGADGYTF. Using reference TRBV30 and TRBJ1-2 for the parts outside the CDR3, the full variable domain is SQTIHQWPATLVQPVGSPLSLECTVEGTSNPNLYWYRQAAGRGLQLLFYSVGIGQISSEVPQNLSASRPQDRQFILSSKKLLLSDSGFYLCAWSEQGADGYTFGSGTRLTVV.

The J gene is TRBJ2-1, the V gene TRBV29-1; TCRdb's D gene call, TRBD1, goes unchecked for lack of DNA. The CDR3 is 14 amino acids. The germline V gene has CDR1 SQVTM and CDR2 ANQGSEA. CDR3 loop: CSVERRGVYNEQFF.

The chain is built from TRBV5-6 and TRBJ2-5; TCRdb names TRBD1, which stays unverified in the absence of DNA. The germline V gene has CDR1 SGHDT and CDR2 YYEEEE. The CDR3 consists of 16 residues. The CDR3 sequence is CASSLATGGPQETQYF.

The V call is TRBV5-6, the J call TRBJ2-3; TCRdb's D call of TRBD1 is untestable without DNA. CDR1 and CDR2 (germline): SGHDT, YYEEEE. This CDR3 is 17 amino acids long. CDR3 in amino acids: CASSPSEPGQVADTQYF.

The rearrangement joins TRBV11-2 to TRBJ2-2; as DNA is missing, the TRBD2 call by TCRdb cannot be tested. The CDR3 totals 16 residues. Germline V gene sequence: CDR1 SGHAT, CDR2 FQNNGV. The CDR3 reads CASSLIAGGNTGELFF.

The chain joins TRBV28 to TRBJ2-3; lacking DNA, the TRBD2 call made by TCRdb goes unchecked. CDR3 size: 17 residues. Looked up from germline, CDR1 is MDHEN and CDR2 is SYDVKM. CDR3 amino acids: CASSLASSGRVVDTQYF.

The V gene is TRBV5-1, the J gene TRBJ1-5; TCRdb reports TRBD1, a call that lacks DNA to check it against. This CDR3 contains 15 residues. Germline V lookup: CDR1 SGHRS, CDR2 YFSETQ. The CDR3 spells CASSLEAGGVQPQHF.

The chain recombines TRBV5-6 with TRBJ2-3; TCRdb's assignment of TRBD2 cannot be checked, as there is no DNA. Germline V gene sequence: CDR1 SGHDT, CDR2 YYEEEE. CDR3 size: 17 residues. CDR3 residues: CARSLSGPGLPTDTQYF.

V and J are TRBV20-1 and TRBJ2-7; as DNA is missing, the TRBD2 call by TCRdb cannot be tested. Germline loops: CDR1 DFQATT, CDR2 SNEGSKA (reference sequence). The CDR3 is 16 amino acids. CDR3 region: CSARDRAGLVIYEQYF.

The V gene is TRBV28, the J gene TRBJ1-1; TCRdb outputs TRBD1, but without DNA this stays unchecked. This CDR3 contains 15 residues. Per germline, CDR1 MDHEN and CDR2 SYDVKM. The CDR3 protein is CASSLGDSQNTEAFF.

This chain joins TRBV7-6 and TRBJ1-4; the TRBD1 assignment by TCRdb is unverifiable without DNA. Per the germline V gene, CDR1 is SGHVS and CDR2 is FNYEAQ. The CDR3 consists of 16 residues. The CDR3: CASGPWRGPTNEKLFF.

The chain uses TRBV7-9 and TRBJ2-5; TCRdb gives TRBD1 as the D gene, but with no DNA this cannot be confirmed. CDR3 length equals 15 residues. In germline, CDR1 is SEHNR, CDR2 FQNEAQ (reference sequence). The CDR3 is CASSEGGTVQETQYF.

This chain joins TRBV7-6 and TRBJ2-7; the TCRdb D gene call, TRBD2, has no DNA to confirm it. CDR3 length equals 16 residues. Germline CDR1 reads SGHVS; CDR2 reads FNYEAQ. The CDR3 loop is CASSPGTSGGPYEQYF.

This chain links TRBV9 with TRBJ2-7; TCRdb designates TRBD1, a call that cannot be tested without DNA. Germline loops: CDR1 SGDLS, CDR2 YYNGEE. There are 13 residues in the CDR3. CDR3 sequence reads: CASSPGELYEQYF.

V and J are TRBV12-3 or TRBV12-4 and TRBJ2-7; TCRdb's D call, TRBD1, is unchecked because there is no DNA. There are 16 residues in the CDR3. The CDR3 region is CASTFGAGVRPYEQYF.

The rearrangement joins TRBV5-1 to TRBJ2-7; the TCRdb call, TRBD1, lacks DNA for checking. The CDR3 covers 16 residues. Per the germline V gene, CDR1 is SGHRS and CDR2 is YFSETQ. The CDR3 reads CASSSTGQGKGYEQYF.

The CDR3 sequence is CASSLAGGALNEKLFF. This rearrangement joins TRBV7-9 to TRBJ1-4; no DNA is available, so the TRBD1 call from TCRdb remains unchecked. The germline V gene encodes CDR1 SEHNR and CDR2 FQNEAQ (reference sequence). This CDR3 comprises 16 residues.

The V call is TRBV28, the J call TRBJ2-6; the TCRdb call, TRBD2, lacks DNA for checking. The CDR3 length is 18 residues. Germline V gene sequence: CDR1 MDHEN, CDR2 SYDVKM. This CDR3 is CASSLLGLAGSGANVLTF.

The chain recombines TRBV7-9 with TRBJ2-7; the D call of TRBD1 rests on TCRdb alone, since no DNA is present to check it. Germline V gene lookup returns CDR1 SEHNR and CDR2 FQNEAQ (reference sequence). This CDR3 is built from 13 residues. The CDR3 loop reads CASSTGTNYEQYF.

CDR3 amino acids: CASSYSSRGPASDERFF. The V gene is TRBV6-2 or TRBV6-3, the J gene TRBJ2-1; TCRdb calls TRBD1, which cannot be checked without DNA. The CDR3 is 17 amino acids. Germline V gives CDR1 MNHEY, CDR2 SVGEGT.

The chain is built from TRBV12-3 or TRBV12-4 and TRBJ2-1; TCRdb's D call, TRBD2, is unchecked because there is no DNA. The CDR3 extends over 17 amino acids. The CDR3 sequence is CASSLEWRVSSYNEQFF.

The chain has TRBV29-1 and TRBJ2-7. The V gene's germline CDR1 is SQVTM and CDR2 ANQGSEA. This CDR3 region has 11 residues. CDR3 amino acids: CSVEGNEEQYF.

The chain employs TRBV4-3 and TRBJ2-5; TCRdb gives TRBD1 as the D gene, but with no DNA this cannot be confirmed. The CDR3 spans 16 residues. Germline CDR1 is LGHNA and CDR2 is YSLEER. CDR3 residues: CASSLETGTGSETQYF.